This T cell receptor beta chain was found in a study of blood T cell repertoires in COVID-19. Across the whole study: Spain, Italy and the United States supplied samples that represented acute and convalescent COVID-19. T cells, B-cell-depleted T cells, or PBMCs provided the cDNA or gDNA that served as material.

After removal of 8 bases from V and 5 bases from J, the junction contained 10 bases not matched to a gene. The CDR3 consists of 15 residues. Germline CDR1 MDHEN, CDR2 SYDVKM. This clone showed up many times. In the authors' methods: Nucleated cell counts were estimated from reference gene primer amplification. The repertoire was sequenced with immunoSEQ multiplex PCR; TCRdb's copy has only in-frame clones and lacks some. D and trimming were read from the DNA, whereas the V and J calls and clone size are those reported in that table. The sample contains over 150,000 clones, 80% to 90% of which appear only once.

The source is a woman aged 70-85 years with COVID-19, enrolled during active disease. The gene calls are TRBV28 and TRBJ2-7; TRBD1 aligns across 12 bases. Sequenced: peripheral blood. DNA for the CDR3: TGTGCCAGCGGAAAAGGGACAGGGGGCGTCGACGAGCAGTACTTC. This codes for CASGKGTGGVDEQYF.